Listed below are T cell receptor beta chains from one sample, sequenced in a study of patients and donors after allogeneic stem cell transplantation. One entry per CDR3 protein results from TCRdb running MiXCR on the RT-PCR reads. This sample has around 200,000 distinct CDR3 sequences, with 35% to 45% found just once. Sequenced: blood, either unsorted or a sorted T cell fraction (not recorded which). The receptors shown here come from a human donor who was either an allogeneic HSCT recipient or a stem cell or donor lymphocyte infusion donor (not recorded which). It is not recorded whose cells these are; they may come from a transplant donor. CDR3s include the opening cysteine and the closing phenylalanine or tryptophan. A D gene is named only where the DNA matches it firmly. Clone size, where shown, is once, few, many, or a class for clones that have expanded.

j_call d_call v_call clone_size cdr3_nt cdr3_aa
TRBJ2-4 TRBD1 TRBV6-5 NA TGTGCCAGCAGTCCGGGACAGGGATTAGCCAAAAACATTCAGTACTTC CASSPGQGLAKNIQYF
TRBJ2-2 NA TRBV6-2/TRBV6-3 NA TGTGCCAGCAGTCCCTCGAGACCCACCGGGGAGCTGTTTTTT CASSPSRPTGELFF
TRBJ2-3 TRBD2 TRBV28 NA TGTGCCAGCAGTGGGGGGGGACTTCTCGTCACAGATACGCAGTATTTT CASSGGGLLVTDTQYF
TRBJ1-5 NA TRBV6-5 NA TGTGCCAGCAGTACCGCAGGGACGGGTCAGCCCCAGCATTTT CASSTAGTGQPQHF
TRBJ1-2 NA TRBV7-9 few TGTGCCAGCAGCTTAGAAGTCGCGGGTTTGCGGGGCTACACCTTC CASSLEVAGLRGYTF
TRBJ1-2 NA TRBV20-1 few TGCAGTGCCGGAGGGGGGGCCAACTCCTATGGCTACACCTTC CSAGGGANSYGYTF
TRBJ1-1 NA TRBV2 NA TGTGCCGAGCTCATGAACACTGAAGCTTTCTTT CAELMNTEAFF
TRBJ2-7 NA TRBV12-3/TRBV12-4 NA TGTGCCAGCAGTTGGGACTCCCTGGAGCAGTACTTC CASSWDSLEQYF
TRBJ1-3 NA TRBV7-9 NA TGTGCCAGCAGCTTAACGCCGGACGGAAACACCATATATTTT CASSLTPDGNTIYF
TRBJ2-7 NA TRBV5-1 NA TGCGCCAGCAGCTCCGCCCCATACTACGAGCAGTACTTC CASSSAPYYEQYF
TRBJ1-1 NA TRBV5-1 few TGCGCCAGCAGCCCGGGGGCTTGGAACACTGAAGCTTTCTTT CASSPGAWNTEAFF
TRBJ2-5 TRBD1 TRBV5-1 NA TGCGCCAGCAGCTGGGACAGGGAGGTAGGAGAGACCCAGTACTTC CASSWDREVGETQYF
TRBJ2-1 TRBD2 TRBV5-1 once TGCGCCAGCAGCTTAAGCGGGATAGGTGGGGATGAGCAGTTCTTC CASSLSGIGGDEQFF
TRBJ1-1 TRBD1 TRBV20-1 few TGCAGTGCTAGAGATCCAGGGGGCGAGGGCACTGAAGCTTTCTTT CSARDPGGEGTEAFF
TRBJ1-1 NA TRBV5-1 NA TGCGCCAGCAGCTTATACAGGGAGAACACTGAAGCTTTCTTT CASSLYRENTEAFF
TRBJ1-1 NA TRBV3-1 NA TGTGCCAGCAGCCACAGGGGACCCACTGAAGCTTTCTTT CASSHRGPTEAFF
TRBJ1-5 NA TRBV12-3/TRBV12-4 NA TGTGCCAGCAGTTTAGGAACAGCTTATAGCAATCAGCCCCAGCATTTT CASSLGTAYSNQPQHF
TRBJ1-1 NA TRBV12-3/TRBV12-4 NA TGTGCCAGCAGTTTGCAGACTGAAGCTTTCTTT CASSLQTEAFF
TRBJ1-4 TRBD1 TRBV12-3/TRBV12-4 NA TGTGCCAGCAGTCCCCAGGGGGCGAATGAAAAACTGTTTTTT CASSPQGANEKLFF
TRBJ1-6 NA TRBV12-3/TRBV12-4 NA TGTGCCAGCAGTTTAGGGACAGCTACACCCCTCCACTTT CASSLGTATPLHF
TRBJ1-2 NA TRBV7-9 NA TGTGCCAGCAGCTTAGTGGTCAGTTACTATGGCTACACCTTC CASSLVVSYYGYTF
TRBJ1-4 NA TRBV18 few TGTGCCAGCTCACCCTTGGGAGGAACTAATGAAAAACTGTTTTTT CASSPLGGTNEKLFF
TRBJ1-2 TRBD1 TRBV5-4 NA TGTGCCAGCAGCTTTGGACAGGACAGCAACTATGGCTACACCTTC CASSFGQDSNYGYTF
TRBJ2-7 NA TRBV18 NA TGTGCCAGCTCACCATTGATCGGGATGGGGAGCTCCTACGAGCAGTACTTC CASSPLIGMGSSYEQYF
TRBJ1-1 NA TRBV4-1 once TGCGCCAGCAGCCAGCTAGTTCAAGACAGGGAAGCTTTCTTT CASSQLVQDREAFF
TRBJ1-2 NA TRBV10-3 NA TGTGCCATCAGTGGCGAGGCTAACTATGGCTACACCTTC CAISGEANYGYTF
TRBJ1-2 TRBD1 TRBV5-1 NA TGCGCCAGCAGCTACTCGAGGGGGCGAGCTAACTATGGCTACACCTTC CASSYSRGRANYGYTF
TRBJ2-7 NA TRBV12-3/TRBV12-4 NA TGTGCCAGCAGTATCCGGGACTCCACCTACGAGCAGTACTTC CASSIRDSTYEQYF
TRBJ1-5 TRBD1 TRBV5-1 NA TGCGCCAGCAGCAAAAGACAGGGAGACAATCAGCCCCAGCATTTT CASSKRQGDNQPQHF
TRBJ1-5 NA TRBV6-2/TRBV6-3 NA TGTGCCAGCAGGCCTCCGGGGGGCAATCAGCCCCAGCATTTT CASRPPGGNQPQHF
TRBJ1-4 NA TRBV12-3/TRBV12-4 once TGTGCCAGCAGTTCATCGACCGTAACTAATGAAAAACTGTTTTTT CASSSSTVTNEKLFF
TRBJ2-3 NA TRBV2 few TGTGCCAGCAGGCGGACAGCTTCTAGCACAGATACGCAGTATTTT CASRRTASSTDTQYF
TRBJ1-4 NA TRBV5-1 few TGCGCCAGCAGCGCAGACTCAACTAATGAAAAACTGTTTTTT CASSADSTNEKLFF
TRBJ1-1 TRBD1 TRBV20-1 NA TGCAGTGCTAGACCGACAGGGGAAGAAGCTTTCTTT CSARPTGEEAFF
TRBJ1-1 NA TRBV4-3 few TGCGCCAGCAGCCCCCTAGGGAGGGGGGAAGCTTTCTTT CASSPLGRGEAFF
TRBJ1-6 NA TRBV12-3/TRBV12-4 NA TGTGCCAGCAGTTTACGGGGTGTAGACCTCCACTTT CASSLRGVDLHF
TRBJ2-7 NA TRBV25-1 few TGTGCCAGCACTTACACAGGGTCCCACGAGCAGTACTTC CASTYTGSHEQYF
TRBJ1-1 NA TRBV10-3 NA TGTGCCATCAGAGGGGGAGGGAACACTGAAGCTTTCTTT CAIRGGGNTEAFF
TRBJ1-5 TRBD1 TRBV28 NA TGTGCCAGCAGTCCCCCCGGACAGGGAAATCAGCCCCAGCATTTT CASSPPGQGNQPQHF
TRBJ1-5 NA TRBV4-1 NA TGCGCCAGCAGCCAAGATAACGGACAGAGGGGCAATCAGCCCCAGCATTTT CASSQDNGQRGNQPQHF
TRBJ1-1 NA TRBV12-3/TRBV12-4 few TGTGCCAGCAGTACCGGGACCTTCGCTGAAGCTTTCTTT CASSTGTFAEAFF
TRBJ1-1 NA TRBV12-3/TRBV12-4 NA TGTGCCAGCAGCCCCATCGGAGGGGGGGACACTGAAGCTTTCTTT CASSPIGGGDTEAFF
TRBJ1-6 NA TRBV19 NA TGTGCCGGAGAGGCAAGCTCCTATAATTCACCCCTCCACTTT CAGEASSYNSPLHF